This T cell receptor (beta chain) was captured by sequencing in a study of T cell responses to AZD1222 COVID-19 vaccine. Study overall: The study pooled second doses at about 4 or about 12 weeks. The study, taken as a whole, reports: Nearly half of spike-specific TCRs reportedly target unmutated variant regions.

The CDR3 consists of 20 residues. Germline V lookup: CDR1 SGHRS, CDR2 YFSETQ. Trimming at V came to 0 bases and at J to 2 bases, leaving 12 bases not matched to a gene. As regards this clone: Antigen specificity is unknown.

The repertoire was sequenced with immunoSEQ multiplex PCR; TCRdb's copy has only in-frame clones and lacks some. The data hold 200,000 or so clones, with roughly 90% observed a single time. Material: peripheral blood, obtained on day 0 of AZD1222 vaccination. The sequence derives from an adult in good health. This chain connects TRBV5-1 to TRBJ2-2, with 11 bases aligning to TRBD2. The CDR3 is CASSLVFLPSGGPNTGELFF. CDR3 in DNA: TGCGCCAGCAGCTTGGTCTTTCTTCCTAGCGGGGGGCCTAACACCGGGGAGCTGTTTTTT.